Presented here are 15 T cell receptor beta chains from one specimen sequenced in a study of T cell responses to AZD1222 COVID-19 vaccine. Some clones are missing from TCRdb's copy, which holds only in-frame ones; the method was immunoSEQ multiplex PCR. This sample has 110,000 or so clones, with more than 70% found just once. The sequencing here drew on peripheral blood, taken on day 0 of MenACWY control vaccination. Receptors originate from an adult in good health.

The gene calls are TRBV10-2 and TRBJ1-6; D ambiguous. The CDR3 consists of 16 residues. The V gene's germline CDR1 is WSHSY and CDR2 SAAADI. Between the trimmed V and J ends, which lost 3 bases and 4 bases, there was a span of 13 bases. CDR3 nucleotides: TGCGCCAGCAGTGAAAACCCCGACGGATATAATTCACCCCTCCACTTT. Its translation is CASSENPDGYNSPLHF.

V and J are TRBV11-2 and TRBJ2-1; D is possibly TRBD2 (6 bases). The CDR3 has 15 amino acids. Germline CDR1 SGHAT, CDR2 FQNNGV. V dropped 5 bases and J dropped 2 bases, with 13 bases sitting between them. Here the CDR3 reads CASSQLAGAYNEQFF. The CDR3 DNA reads TGTGCCAGCAGCCAACTAGCCGGCGCCTACAATGAGCAGTTCTTC.

This chain joins TRBV5-6 and TRBJ1-1; a weak D match, TRBD1 (6 bases). The CDR3 loop spans 16 amino acids. V was clipped by 0 bases and J by 0 bases, with 12 bases between them. Germline V lookup: CDR1 SGHDT, CDR2 YYEEEE. CDR3 sequence (DNA): TGTGCCAGCAGCTTGGCCCTTCGGACAGTGAACACTGAAGCTTTCTTT. Translated, it gives CASSLALRTVNTEAFF.

The rearrangement links TRBV6-5 to TRBJ2-2; TRBD2 matches 9 bases. V shed 0 bases, J shed 6 bases, and the junction held 5 bases outside the gene matches. Germline V lookup: CDR1 MNHEY, CDR2 SVGAGI. This CDR3 has 16 amino acids. The CDR3 bases are TGTGCCAGCAGTTACTCGGCGGGGGGGCCCCCCGGGGAGCTGTTTTTT. Amino acids: CASSYSAGGPPGELFF.

The J gene is TRBJ1-6, the V gene TRBV5-5, with a weak D call TRBD1 (6 bases). V was pared by 3 bases and J by 9 bases, with 19 bases between. The germline gives CDR1 SGHKS, CDR2 YYEKEE (reference sequence). This CDR3 spans 16 amino acids. CDR3 DNA: TGTGCCAGCAGCTCAACCCCGGGACATAAAGGTTCACCCCTCCACTTT. Translating gives CASSSTPGHKGSPLHF.

This chain links TRBV29-1 with TRBJ1-1; D gene uncertain. Trimming shortened V by 4 bases and J by 0 bases, and 9 bases separated the two germline ends. The V gene's germline CDR1 is SQVTM and CDR2 ANQGSEA. CDR3 size: 13 residues. The CDR3 loop is CSVVYSMNTEAFF. The CDR3 nucleotides are TGCAGCGTTGTTTACAGCATGAACACTGAAGCTTTCTTT.

The chain uses TRBV2 and TRBJ1-2; no definite D call. The germline V gene has CDR1 SNHLY and CDR2 FYNNEI. The V end lost 3 bases, the J end lost 4 bases, and 12 bases lay between the germline ends. The CDR3 loop spans 14 amino acids. The CDR3 protein is CASSERQVSYGYTF. The CDR3 DNA follows: TGTGCCAGCAGTGAGAGGCAGGTGTCCTATGGCTACACCTTC. Full variable domain (outside the CDR3, taken from reference TRBV2 and TRBJ1-2): EPEVTQTPSHQVTQMGQEVILRCVPISNHLYFYWYRQILGQKVEFLVSFYNNEISEKSEIFDDQFSVERPDGSNFTLKIRSTKLEDSAMYFCASSERQVSYGYTFGSGTRLTVV.

The CDR3 region is CASSLAGYEQYF. CDR3 in DNA: TGTGCCAGCAGTTTAGCGGGTTACGAGCAGTACTTC. This chain uses TRBV28 with TRBJ2-7, with D possibly matching TRBD2 (5 bases). The CDR3 runs 12 residues. The V gene's germline CDR1 is MDHEN and CDR2 SYDVKM. Trimming removed 2 bases at V and 4 bases at J, with 6 bases between.

This chain joins TRBV5-6 and TRBJ2-5; D uncertain. V was clipped by 3 bases and J by 1 base, with 1 base between them. The germline V gene has CDR1 SGHDT and CDR2 YYEEEE. CDR3 size: 11 residues. CDR3 DNA: TGTGCCAGCAGCTCCCAAGAGACCCAGTACTTC. Its translation is CASSSQETQYF.

The chain links TRBV3-1 (or the pseudogene TRBV3-2) to TRBJ2-3, with unresolved D. Germline V gene data show CDR1 as LGHDT and CDR2 as YNNKEL (reference sequence). With 3 bases removed from V and 4 bases from J, the gap between germline ends came to 5 bases. This CDR3 has 12 amino acids. This CDR3 reads CASSQIPDTQYF. The CDR3 DNA reads as TGTGCCAGCAGCCAGATACCAGATACGCAGTATTTT.

Worth noting for this clone: Other nucleotide sequences from this sample produce the same CDR3. This sequence joins TRBV7-9 and TRBJ1-1; D perhaps matches TRBD1 (5 bases). The V gene's germline CDR1 is SEHNR and CDR2 FQNEAQ (reference sequence). Deletions cut 3 bases from V and 1 base from J, with 6 bases between. The CDR3 contains 13 residues. The DNA of the CDR3 is TGTGCCAGCAGCTTGCAGGGGAACACTGAAGCTTTCTTT. It encodes CASSLQGNTEAFF. The entire variable domain, with the rest obtained from reference TRBV7-9 and TRBJ1-1, is as follows: DTGVSQNPRHKITKRGQNVTFRCDPISEHNRLYWYRQTLGQGPEFLTYFQNEAQLEKSRLLSDRFSAERPKGSFSTLEIQRTEQGDSAMYLCASSLQGNTEAFFGQGTRLTVV.

The chain uses TRBV6-5 and TRBJ1-1; 7 nucleotides line up with TRBD1. CDR1 MNHEY and CDR2 SVGAGI come from the germline V gene. Unmatched junction bases numbered 7, after V lost 5 bases and J lost 7 bases. CDR3 size: 13 residues. As DNA, the CDR3 is TGTGCCAGCAGTCAGCAGGGGGGAGGTGAAGCTTTCTTT. Translation gives CASSQQGGGEAFF.

The chain couples TRBV11-2 to TRBJ1-2, with D possibly TRBD1 on 6 matching bases. V dropped 0 bases and J dropped 4 bases, with 12 bases sitting between them. CDR3 size: 15 residues. Per germline, CDR1 SGHAT and CDR2 FQNNGV. This CDR3 is CASSLDTGMIYGYTF. CDR3 in DNA: TGTGCCAGCAGCTTAGATACAGGGATGATCTATGGCTACACCTTC. Looking up the rest from reference TRBV11-2 and TRBJ1-2 gives the full variable domain: EAGVAQSPRYKIIEKRQSVAFWCNPISGHATLYWYQQILGQGPKLLIQFQNNGVVDDSQLPKDRFSAERLKGVDSTLKIQPAKLEDSAVYLCASSLDTGMIYGYTFGSGTRLTVV.

CDR3 in amino acids: CASSVPSGGWTDTQYF. CDR3 nucleotide sequence: TGTGCCAGCAGTGTGCCTAGCGGGGGGTGGACAGATACGCAGTATTTT. The rearrangement joins TRBV2 to TRBJ2-3, with 11 bases fitting TRBD2. The germline V gene has CDR1 SNHLY and CDR2 FYNNEI. The CDR3 covers 16 residues. V lost 4 bases to trimming and J lost 3 bases; unmatched junction nucleotides: 6.

Worth noting for this clone: At one of its ends the junction is not consistent with the germline gene, which may arise from a read error. V gene TRBV5-1 combines with J gene TRBJ2-7, with a possible D match to TRBD1 (6 bases). The germline V gene has CDR1 SGHRS and CDR2 YFSETQ. The CDR3 length is 16 residues. The CDR3 region has the DNA TGCGCCAGCAGTTTGGGGTCCGCAGGGGTGGGTTACGAGCAGTACTTC. Protein sequence: CASSLGSAGVGYEQYF.